One T cell receptor (beta chain) is described in this entry. This sample was included in a study of lymphopenia after photon versus proton radiotherapy. Trimming removed 2 bases from V and 10 bases from J, with 11 bases in between. Germline lookup yields CDR1 SGHDT and CDR2 YYEEEE. This CDR3 is 12 amino acids long. Clones were read by immunoSEQ multiplex PCR, and TCRdb kept only the in-frame ones, dropping some. The sample has some 25,000 clones; 90% are singletons. This TCR derives from a woman between 50 and 59 years old with cholangiocarcinoma. The rearrangement links TRBV5-6 to TRBJ2-3; TRBD2 is a possible D gene (5 bases). The input for sequencing was peripheral blood, taken from a patient treated with photon-based radiotherapy. The CDR3 protein is CASSFGSGAQYF. CDR3 coding DNA: TGTGCCAGCAGCTTCGGCTCCGGGGCGCAGTATTTT.